This is a list of T cell receptor beta chains from one sample in a study of blood T cell repertoires in COVID-19. Sequencing used immunoSEQ multiplex PCR; TCRdb keeps in-frame clones, though not all of them. The sample lists around 290,000 clones; roughly 90% were seen once. Sample: PBMCs or T cells enriched from blood (not recorded which). These receptors all come from a woman aged 25 to 45 who had recovered from COVID-19. CDR3s include the opening cysteine and the closing phenylalanine or tryptophan. D genes are given only for firm matches. Size is stated for part of the rows, as once, few or many counts, or as a class when the clone is expanded.

size	V	J	length	D	DNA	CDR3
NA	TRBV27	TRBJ1-5	14	NA	TGTGCCACCAGGGTTGGGACCGGGAGCGGGCCCCAGCATTTT	CATRVGTGSGPQHF
once	TRBV7-9	TRBJ2-1	15	TRBD2	TGTGCCAGCGAGCCCAAACTAGCGGCGTACAATGAGCAGTTCTTC	CASEPKLAAYNEQFF
NA	TRBV27	TRBJ2-7	21	TRBD1	TGTGCTAGCGGACGAATATCCGGGACAGGGGGAATCCGGGGCAGCTCCTACGAGCAGTACTTC	CASGRISGTGGIRGSSYEQYF
NA	TRBV27	TRBJ2-5	13	NA	TGTGCCAGCAGTTTTGGGGGGTTGGAGACCCAGTACTTC	CASSFGGLETQYF
NA	TRBV28	TRBJ1-4	14	NA	TGTGCCAGCAGTTTTACGGGGGGAGGGGAAAAACTGTTTTTT	CASSFTGGGEKLFF
NA	TRBV27	TRBJ1-1	14	TRBD1	TGTGCCAGCAGTGTAGACAGGGGGGGCACTGAAGCTTTCTTT	CASSVDRGGTEAFF
NA	TRBV28	TRBJ1-2	16	NA	TGTGCCAGCAGCCGAAGCCGGTTAGGGGCCTTCTATGGCTACACCTTC	CASSRSRLGAFYGYTF
NA	TRBV3-1/TRBV3-2	TRBJ2-5	18	TRBD2	TGTGCCAGCAGCCCACGGACTAGCGGGAGGGGGCCTACCTCGGCCCAGTACTTC	CASSPRTSGRGPTSAQYF
NA	TRBV2	TRBJ1-5	11	NA	TGTGCCAGCCGTGGCGGGCAGCCCCAGCATTTT	CASRGGQPQHF
NA	TRBV5-4	TRBJ2-2	17	NA	TGTGCCAGCAGCTTGGGTAGTCTGGGGGGAGTAATCGGGGAGCTGTTTTTT	CASSLGSLGGVIGELFF
once	TRBV10-3	TRBJ2-7	16	TRBD1	TGTGCCATCAGTGGCCCTGAGAGGACAGGTTTATACGAGCAGTACTTC	CAISGPERTGLYEQYF
NA	TRBV27	TRBJ2-3	12	TRBD1	TGTGCCAGCAGTCTCCCGGGACAGCAGCAGTATTTT	CASSLPGQQQYF
NA	TRBV24-1	TRBJ1-1	20	TRBD1	TGTGCCACCAGTGATTTTTACCCGGGACAGGGGGCAACAAGTGGCACTGAAGCTTTCTTT	CATSDFYPGQGATSGTEAFF
NA	TRBV2	TRBJ2-3	14	TRBD2	TGTGCCAGCAGCACTAGCGGGGGCACAGATACGCAGTATTTT	CASSTSGGTDTQYF
NA	TRBV23-1	TRBJ2-3	16	NA	TGCGCCAGCAGTCGGAATCGGGCGGGTTGCACAGATACGCAGTATTTT	CASSRNRAGCTDTQYF
many	TRBV27	TRBJ1-2	15	NA	TGTGCCAGCAGTTACAGCATTAATACTAACTATGGCTACACCTTC	CASSYSINTNYGYTF
NA	TRBV19	TRBJ1-1	17	TRBD1	TGTGCCAGTAGTATAGGGCCCCCCCGACAGGGCTACACTGAAGCTTTCTTT	CASSIGPPRQGYTEAFF
NA	TRBV2	TRBJ2-1	18	TRBD2	TGTGCCAGCAGTGACTCCAGGAGACTAGCGGGGGGCTACAATGAGCAGTTCTTC	CASSDSRRLAGGYNEQFF
NA	TRBV5-1	TRBJ1-2	15	NA	TGCGCCAGCAGCTTGGGTCAGGCCACTAACTATGGCTACACCTTC	CASSLGQATNYGYTF
NA	TRBV7-2	TRBJ1-6	11	NA	TGTGCCAGCCAGGGCAATTCACCCCTCCACTTT	CASQGNSPLHF
NA	TRBV24-1	TRBJ2-3	17	TRBD1	TGTGCCACCAGTGATTCGTGGACAGGGGGGAGCACAGATACGCAGTATTTT	CATSDSWTGGSTDTQYF
NA	TRBV13	TRBJ2-5	12	NA	TGTGCCAGCAGCTTATACGGGGAGACCCAGTACTTC	CASSLYGETQYF
NA	TRBV6-1	TRBJ1-3	13	NA	TGTGCCGCGACAATGAGCTCTGGAAACACCATATATTTT	CAATMSSGNTIYF
NA	TRBV5-4	TRBJ2-5	16	TRBD2	TGTGCCAGCGGGGGGGGAGCGGGAGGAGATTTAAAGACCCAGTACTTC	CASGGGAGGDLKTQYF
NA	TRBV7-2	TRBJ1-1	13	NA	TGTGCCAGCAGCCGCCCGGGGGGGACTGAAGCTTTCTTT	CASSRPGGTEAFF
NA	TRBV10-3	TRBJ2-1	15	TRBD2	TGTGCCATCAGGCCGACTAGCGGGATTCGCAATGAGCAGTTCTTC	CAIRPTSGIRNEQFF
NA	TRBV6-2/TRBV6-3	TRBJ2-7	14	NA	TGTGCCAGCAGCCAAAGGCGGGGTTCCTACGAGCAGTACTTC	CASSQRRGSYEQYF
NA	TRBV30	TRBJ2-2	15	NA	TGTGCCTGGAGTGTACGAGTTCCGAACACCGGGGAGCTGTTTTTT	CAWSVRVPNTGELFF
NA	TRBV19	TRBJ1-5	14	TRBD1	TGTGCCAGTAGTATCGGACAGGGCAATCAGCCCCAGCATTTT	CASSIGQGNQPQHF
few	TRBV27	TRBJ1-2	14	NA	TGTGCCAGCAGTTTCCTAGGGGGGGCCTATGGCTACACCTTC	CASSFLGGAYGYTF
NA	TRBV24-1	TRBJ1-2	14	NA	TGTGCCACCAGTGAGGCGGGGAGGGGTTATGGCTACACCTTC	CATSEAGRGYGYTF
NA	TRBV13	TRBJ1-1	13	NA	TGTGCCAGCAGCGACAGCGGGGACACTGAAGCTTTCTTT	CASSDSGDTEAFF
NA	TRBV7-9	TRBJ2-1	14	TRBD2	TGTGCCAGCAGCTTAGCCGGGAGGCAAAATGAGCAGTTCTTC	CASSLAGRQNEQFF
NA	TRBV7-9	TRBJ1-4	13	NA	TGTGCCAGCAGCTTAGATCAGGGCGAAAAACTGTTTTTT	CASSLDQGEKLFF
NA	TRBV2	TRBJ1-5	14	TRBD1	TGTGCCAGCAGTGCGGACAGGGGAGATCAGCCCCAGCATTTT	CASSADRGDQPQHF
NA	TRBV7-9	TRBJ2-5	14	TRBD2	TGTGCCAGCAGCTTAAGCGGGACCCAAGAGACCCAGTACTTC	CASSLSGTQETQYF
once	TRBV11-3	TRBJ1-3	16	TRBD1	TGTGCCAGCAGCTCGGGACCGGGACAGGGGGGAAACACCATATATTTT	CASSSGPGQGGNTIYF
NA	TRBV27	TRBJ2-1	16	NA	TGTGCCAGCAGTTTATTTGTCGGACTCGCGAACAATGAGCAGTTCTTC	CASSLFVGLANNEQFF
NA	TRBV15	TRBJ1-6	16	NA	TGTGCCACCAGCAGACTTACAGGGTCGGGTAATTCACCCCTCCACTTT	CATSRLTGSGNSPLHF
NA	TRBV11-2	TRBJ2-3	16	TRBD2	TGTGCCAGCAGCTTGTGGCGGGGGTATGGCGCAGATACGCAGTATTTT	CASSLWRGYGADTQYF
NA	TRBV28	TRBJ2-7	17	NA	TGTGCCAGCAGCCCACCGCCTCTTGCGGTACGTCGCCACGAGCAGTACTTC	CASSPPPLAVRRHEQYF
few	TRBV5-4	TRBJ2-7	15	TRBD2	TGTGCCAGCAGCCTAGCGGGAGCGTCCTCCTACGAGCAGTACTTC	CASSLAGASSYEQYF
NA	TRBV4-1	TRBJ1-4	14	NA	TGCGCCAGCCTCCAGGTTGGGACTAATGAAAAACTGTTTTTT	CASLQVGTNEKLFF
NA	TRBV27	TRBJ1-1	16	NA	TGTGCCAGCAGCCCAAGGAGCTCCCGAAAGAACACTGAAGCTTTCTTT	CASSPRSSRKNTEAFF
NA	TRBV7-9	TRBJ1-1	18	TRBD1	TGTGCCAGCAGCTTCGTCCTCACGTTAGGGGGCGGAAACACTGAAGCTTTCTTT	CASSFVLTLGGGNTEAFF
NA	TRBV7-9	TRBJ1-1	15	TRBD1	TGTGCCAGCAGCTCTACAAAAGGGACAGCCACTGAAGCTTTCTTT	CASSSTKGTATEAFF
NA	TRBV6-6	TRBJ2-7	15	TRBD1	TGTGCCAGCAGAGAGCCGGGACAGGGTTCCTACGAGCAGTACTTC	CASREPGQGSYEQYF
once	TRBV19	TRBJ1-4	14	NA	TGTGCCAGTAGTCTAGGGCCGAACGGGGAAAAACTGTTTTTT	CASSLGPNGEKLFF
NA	TRBV9	TRBJ1-2	13	NA	TGTGCCAGCAGCGTATCAGGGTTAGATGGCTACACCTTC	CASSVSGLDGYTF
once	TRBV9	TRBJ2-1	13	NA	TGTGCCAGCAGCGACACGAGCGCCACTGAGCAGTTCTTC	CASSDTSATEQFF
NA	TRBV5-4	TRBJ1-6	13	NA	TGTGCCAGCAGCTTGGAGACAGATTCACCCCTCCACTTT	CASSLETDSPLHF
once	TRBV15	TRBJ2-3	17	TRBD2	TGTGCCACCAGCAGAGACCTACTAGCGTTAAGCACAGATACGCAGTATTTT	CATSRDLLALSTDTQYF
NA	TRBV28	TRBJ1-5	18	NA	TGTGCCAGCAGCATAACAACTGGGGGGGGCCCCGGCAATCAGCCCCAGCATTTT	CASSITTGGGPGNQPQHF
NA	TRBV11-2	TRBJ2-1	14	TRBD2	TGTGCCAGCAGCTTAGATCACAGCGGGACTGAGCAGTTCTTC	CASSLDHSGTEQFF
NA	TRBV4-1	TRBJ2-7	17	TRBD1	TGCGCCAGCAGCCAAGGGACAGGGGCGACAAGGTCCTACGAGCAGTACTTC	CASSQGTGATRSYEQYF
NA	TRBV5-4	TRBJ2-7	17	TRBD2	TGTGCCAGCAGCTTCGGACTAGCGGGGGGTTACTCCTACGAGCAGTACTTC	CASSFGLAGGYSYEQYF
NA	TRBV2	TRBJ2-4	15	TRBD2	TGTGCCAGCAGTGAATCTGGGGACTACAAAAACATTCAGTACTTC	CASSESGDYKNIQYF
NA	TRBV7-9	TRBJ1-5	16	TRBD1	TGTGCCAGCAGCTTAGCCCTAACAGGGGTCAATCAGCCCCAGCATTTT	CASSLALTGVNQPQHF